This is a list of T cell receptor beta chains from one sample in a study of T cell responses to AZD1222 COVID-19 vaccine. Assay: immunoSEQ multiplex PCR; the TCRdb copy retains only in-frame clones and omits some. The sample records fewer than 150,000 clones, about nine tenths being singletons. The source material was peripheral blood, sampled 28 days after the second AZD1222 dose. The receptors originated from an adult who received the AZD1222 COVID-19 vaccine. Each CDR3 is given with its conserved first and last residue. Each record gives: clone size, D gene, J gene, V gene, CDR3 protein, CDR3 DNA. D genes are given only for firm matches. Expanded clones are given a class, and other clones once, few, many or no size at all.

>NA|TRBD1|TRBJ2-1|TRBV5-1
CASSLDRGGNEQFF
TGCGCCAGCAGCTTGGACAGGGGCGGCAATGAGCAGTTCTTC
>NA|TRBD1|TRBJ2-7|TRBV29-1
CSVGGQWAYEQYF
TGCAGCGTTGGGGGACAGTGGGCCTACGAGCAGTACTTC
>NA|NA|TRBJ2-1|TRBV30
CAWSGEGSSYNEQFF
TGTGCCTGGAGTGGGGAAGGGAGCTCCTACAATGAGCAGTTCTTC
>NA|TRBD2|TRBJ2-3|TRBV27
CASRLAGGTDTQYF
TGTGCCAGCAGATTAGCGGGGGGCACAGATACGCAGTATTTT
>NA|TRBD2|TRBJ2-5|TRBV3-1/TRBV3-2
CASTLAGGQETQYF
TGTGCCAGCACACTAGCGGGGGGGCAAGAGACCCAGTACTTC
>NA|NA|TRBJ1-1|TRBV7-8
CASTLGHLNTEAFF
TGTGCCAGCACCTTGGGCCACCTTAACACTGAAGCTTTCTTT
>NA|NA|TRBJ1-6|TRBV25-1
CASTHGKTSYNSPLHF
TGTGCCAGCACCCATGGGAAGACCTCCTATAATTCACCCCTCCACTTT
>once|NA|TRBJ1-1|TRBV7-6
CASSPGVGMNTEAFF
TGTGCCAGCAGCCCAGGGGTGGGGATGAACACTGAAGCTTTCTTT
>NA|NA|TRBJ1-1|TRBV30
CAWSWGSEAFF
TGTGCCTGGAGCTGGGGGAGCGAAGCTTTCTTT
>NA|TRBD1|TRBJ1-4|TRBV11-2
CASSRTGGEEKLFF
TGTGCCAGCAGCCGGACAGGGGGTGAGGAAAAACTGTTTTTT
>once|NA|TRBJ1-2|TRBV4-1
CASSRVEVGSNYGYTF
TGCGCCAGCAGCCGCGTCGAGGTCGGGTCTAACTATGGCTACACCTTC
>NA|TRBD1|TRBJ1-2|TRBV3-1/TRBV3-2
CASSAAGTAYGYTF
TGTGCCAGCAGCGCCGCCGGGACAGCTTATGGCTACACCTTC
>NA|NA|TRBJ1-5|TRBV2
CASTHGEGNQPQHF
TGTGCCAGCACCCACGGCGAGGGAAATCAGCCCCAGCATTTT
>NA|TRBD2|TRBJ2-2|TRBV14
CASSQDLPQSGGNTGELFF
TGTGCCAGCAGCCAAGATCTTCCCCAAAGCGGGGGTAACACCGGGGAGCTGTTTTTT
>once|TRBD2|TRBJ2-2|TRBV2
CASSEELAVNTGELFF
TGTGCCAGCAGTGAAGAGCTAGCGGTGAACACCGGGGAGCTGTTTTTT
>few|TRBD1|TRBJ1-1|TRBV18
CASSPLPTGTMNTEAFF
TGTGCCAGCTCACCACTCCCGACAGGGACCATGAACACTGAAGCTTTCTTT
>NA|NA|TRBJ1-1|TRBV29-1
CSVDSQGNTEAFF
TGCAGCGTTGATTCGCAGGGGAACACTGAAGCTTTCTTT
>few|NA|TRBJ1-5|TRBV15
CATSREWASNQPQHF
TGTGCCACCAGCAGAGAGTGGGCTAGCAATCAGCCCCAGCATTTT
>NA|NA|TRBJ1-6|TRBV9
CASSAGGVVRDNSPLHF
TGTGCCAGCAGCGCCGGTGGAGTAGTCCGAGATAATTCACCCCTCCACTTT
>once|NA|TRBJ1-5|TRBV28
CASSWDNSQPQHF
TGTGCCAGCAGCTGGGACAACAGTCAGCCCCAGCATTTT
>NA|TRBD1|TRBJ1-6|TRBV19
CASSRGTENSPLHF
TGTGCCAGTAGTAGGGGGACAGAGAATTCACCCCTCCACTTT
>NA|NA|TRBJ1-4|TRBV28
CASSLLGLGEKLFF
TGTGCCAGCAGTTTATTAGGGCTTGGTGAAAAACTGTTTTTT
>NA|TRBD1|TRBJ2-3|TRBV24-1
CATSDRDRGTDTQYF
TGTGCCACCAGTGATCGGGACAGGGGCACAGATACGCAGTATTTT
>NA|NA|TRBJ2-6|TRBV2
CASKGGSGANVLTF
TGTGCCAGCAAAGGAGGCTCCGGGGCCAACGTCCTGACTTTC
>NA|TRBD1|TRBJ2-7|TRBV27
CASSLRRDSREQYF
TGTGCCAGCAGTTTACGCCGGGACAGTCGCGAGCAGTACTTC
>NA|NA|TRBJ1-6|TRBV9
CASSSIRDSPLHF
TGTGCCAGCAGTTCAATTAGGGATTCACCCCTCCACTTT
>NA|NA|TRBJ2-3|TRBV19
CASSIRQGTDTQYF
TGTGCCAGTAGTATTCGCCAGGGGACAGATACGCAGTATTTT
>NA|TRBD2|TRBJ2-3|TRBV6-5
CASSRLAVGDTQYF
TGTGCCAGCAGTAGACTAGCGGTGGGAGATACGCAGTATTTT
>NA|TRBD1|TRBJ1-1|TRBV19
CASSIGTGRLNTEAFF
TGTGCCAGTAGTATAGGGACAGGGAGATTGAACACTGAAGCTTTCTTT
>NA|TRBD1|TRBJ1-4|TRBV3-1/TRBV3-2
CASRRGTELFF
TGTGCCAGCAGACGCGGGACAGAACTGTTTTTT
>NA|TRBD1|TRBJ1-1|TRBV11-2
CASSFSGTGLMNTEAFF
TGTGCCAGCAGCTTCTCCGGGACAGGGTTAATGAACACTGAAGCTTTCTTT
>few|TRBD2|TRBJ2-2|TRBV7-3
CASSSLAGGIGELFF
TGTGCCAGCAGCTCCCTAGCGGGAGGGATCGGGGAGCTGTTTTTT
>NA|NA|TRBJ2-6|TRBV7-9
CASSLLTRGANVLTF
TGTGCCAGCAGCCTCCTCACCCGAGGGGCCAACGTCCTGACTTTC
>once|NA|TRBJ1-5|TRBV10-3
CAIREGVGQPQHF
TGTGCCATCCGAGAGGGGGTAGGTCAGCCCCAGCATTTT
>NA|TRBD1|TRBJ1-2|TRBV5-4
CASSLAGTETYGYTF
TGTGCCAGCAGCTTGGCTGGGACAGAAACCTATGGCTACACCTTC
>NA|NA|TRBJ1-2|TRBV6-5
CASSYFRHRMGGYTF
TGTGCCAGCAGTTACTTCCGTCACAGGATGGGTGGCTACACCTTC
>NA|NA|TRBJ1-1|TRBV9
CASSVDGGRGAFF
TGTGCCAGCAGCGTAGACGGGGGGCGCGGCGCTTTCTTT
>NA|TRBD2|TRBJ2-7|TRBV28
CATMGGFTYEQYF
TGTGCCACTATGGGGGGGTTCACCTACGAGCAGTACTTC
>NA|NA|TRBJ1-4|TRBV30
CAWKVIGVGNEKLFF
TGTGCCTGGAAAGTTATCGGGGTGGGAAATGAAAAACTGTTTTTT
>few|NA|TRBJ1-2|TRBV6-5
CASSRGGDGYTF
TGTGCCAGCAGCCGGGGCGGCGATGGCTACACCTTC
>NA|TRBD1|TRBJ1-1|TRBV7-2
CASSQDRGTRMGEAFF
TGTGCCAGCAGCCAAGACAGGGGGACCCGAATGGGTGAAGCTTTCTTT
>NA|NA|TRBJ1-3|TRBV12-3/TRBV12-4
CASSLPSGNTIYF
TGTGCCAGCAGTTTGCCCTCTGGAAACACCATATATTTT
>NA|NA|TRBJ1-1|TRBV7-6
CASRRGQNTEAFF
TGTGCCAGCCGCCGGGGCCAGAACACTGAAGCTTTCTTT
>NA|TRBD2|TRBJ2-5|TRBV10-3
CAASPSSGGAETQYF
TGTGCCGCCTCACCGTCTAGCGGGGGGGCTGAGACCCAGTACTTC
>NA|NA|TRBJ1-1|TRBV5-6
CASSLGGWDTEAFF
TGTGCCAGCAGCCTGGGGGGTTGGGACACTGAAGCTTTCTTT
>NA|NA|TRBJ2-7|TRBV19
CASSQTGWSSYEQYF
TGTGCCAGTAGCCAAACAGGCTGGAGCTCCTACGAGCAGTACTTC
>NA|NA|TRBJ1-3|TRBV7-2
CASSLLDTRSGNTIYF
TGTGCCAGCAGTTTACTGGACACCCGCTCTGGAAACACCATATATTTT
>NA|NA|TRBJ2-1|TRBV30
CACWRTSLGSGYNEQFF
TGTGCCTGTTGGAGAACTAGCTTAGGAAGCGGTTACAATGAGCAGTTCTTC
>few|NA|TRBJ1-1|TRBV14
CASSQDLITTNTEAFF
TGTGCCAGCAGCCAAGATCTTATTACTACGAACACTGAAGCTTTCTTT
>NA|NA|TRBJ2-3|TRBV15
CATSMGRITDTQYF
TGTGCCACCAGCATGGGACGGATCACAGATACGCAGTATTTT
>NA|NA|TRBJ2-2|TRBV7-3
CASSLKPPGTPNTGELFF
TGTGCCAGCAGCTTAAAGCCCCCGGGGACACCCAACACCGGGGAGCTGTTTTTT
>NA|NA|TRBJ1-1|TRBV25-1
CASLRQGVLTEAFF
TGTGCCAGCCTCCGCCAGGGTGTACTCACTGAAGCTTTCTTT